This TCR beta chain was identified in a study of T cells in women clearing cervical HPV infection. Turning to the study itself: Cases: HPV16-related CIN3 or worse on histology, 2 invasive cancers. Case blood was drawn when the lesion was first found; control blood after infection became undetectable.

TCRdb's copy holds only in-frame clones and misses some; the assay was immunoSEQ multiplex PCR. The sample table sets out about 35,000 clones. CDR3 length equals 15 residues. V was trimmed by 2 bases and J by 0 bases, leaving 8 bases between them. Germline CDR1 reads GTSNPN; CDR2 reads SVGIG (reference sequence). Study-wide points: Repertoire richness, not evenness, was significantly elevated in CIN3+ cases versus controls. TRBV6-7 relative abundance averaged around 0.11% in cases and around 0.17% in controls.

Of note for this clone: Antigen: not known. The read terminates 3 residues ahead of where the CDR3 ends, so the germline J gene completes it.

The material sequenced was blood buffy coat. The receptor was isolated from a woman aged 18 to 75 with a cervical HPV16 infection that either progressed to CIN3+ or cleared (not recorded which). The chain combines TRBV30 with TRBJ2-6; D perhaps matches TRBD2 (6 bases). The CDR3: CAWSWGVSGANVLTF. The sequenced part of the CDR3 DNA is TGTGCCTGGAGTTGGGGGGTCTCTGGGGCCAACGTC.